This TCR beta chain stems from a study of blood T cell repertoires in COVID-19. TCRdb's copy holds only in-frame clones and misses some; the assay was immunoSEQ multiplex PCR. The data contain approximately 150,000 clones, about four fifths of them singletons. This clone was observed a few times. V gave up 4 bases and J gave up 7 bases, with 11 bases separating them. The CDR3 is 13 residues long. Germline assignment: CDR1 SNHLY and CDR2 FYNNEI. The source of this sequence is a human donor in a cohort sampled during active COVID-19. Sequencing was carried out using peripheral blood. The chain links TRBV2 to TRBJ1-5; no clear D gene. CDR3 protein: CASSAEGGQPQHF. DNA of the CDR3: TGTGCCAGCAGTGCAGAGGGAGGGCAGCCCCAGCATTTT.